The rows below give T cell receptor beta chains drawn from one sample of a study of tumor and adjacent non-tumor tissue in lung cancer. TCRdb reprocessed the multiplex PCR reads with MiXCR, giving one entry per CDR3 protein. The data contain around 57,000 distinct CDR3 sequences, about 55% of them seen just once; the ten biggest clones take up under 35%. Source material: distant non-tumor lung tissue. The receptors originated from a man between 65 and 85 years old with non-small cell lung cancer. Each CDR3 is given with its conserved first and last residue. A D gene is named only where the DNA matches it firmly. Some rows have no size entry. The others give once, few or many, or a class for an expanded clone.

J gene	V gene	D gene	clone size	CDR3 length	CDR3 protein	CDR3 DNA
TRBJ2-2	TRBV11-2	TRBD2	NA	16	CANSLDGLDSAGELFF	TGTGCCAACAGCTTAGATGGACTAGACTCGGCCGGGGAGCTGTTTTTT
TRBJ2-2	TRBV29-1	NA	NA	14	CSVKPQRNTGELFF	TGCAGCGTTAAGCCGCAGAGAAACACCGGGGAGCTGTTTTTT
TRBJ1-5	TRBV29-1	NA	many	13	CSVGGRGNQPQHF	TGCAGCGTTGGGGGTCGAGGGAATCAGCCCCAGCATTTT
TRBJ2-7	TRBV4-1	NA	NA	16	CASNQDLGQGDYEQYF	TGCGCCAGCAACCAAGACCTCGGGCAAGGTGACTACGAGCAGTACTTC
TRBJ2-4	TRBV19	TRBD1	NA	13	CASSAGQGNIQYF	TGTGCCAGTAGTGCGGGACAGGGGAACATTCAGTACTTC
TRBJ2-1	TRBV29-1	NA	few	13	CSTGSGSYNEQFF	TGCAGCACAGGGTCAGGCTCCTACAATGAGCAGTTCTTC
TRBJ2-2	TRBV6-6	NA	NA	16	CASSHMSGGATGELFF	TGTGCCAGCAGTCACATGTCGGGCGGGGCCACCGGGGAGCTGTTTTTT
TRBJ2-2	TRBV10-3	NA	NA	11	CAISYTVELFF	TGTGCCATCAGTTACACCGTGGAACTGTTTTTT
TRBJ2-5	TRBV29-1	TRBD1	once	12	CSFDRALETQYF	TGCAGCTTCGACAGGGCATTAGAGACCCAGTACTTC
TRBJ1-5	TRBV7-9	NA	NA	14	CASSFSGANQPQHF	TGTGCCAGCAGCTTTTCCGGGGCGAATCAGCCCCAGCATTTT
TRBJ2-2	TRBV24-1	NA	many	13	CATSVVGTGELFF	TGTGCCACCAGTGTGGTGGGCACCGGGGAGCTGTTTTTT
TRBJ1-6	TRBV6-1	NA	NA	15	CANSGRPIYNLPLHF	TGTGCCAACAGTGGTCGTCCGATCTATAATTTACCCCTCCACTTT
TRBJ2-3	TRBV20-1	NA	few	11	CSGTFTDTQYF	TGCAGTGGGACCTTCACAGATACGCAGTATTTT
TRBJ1-4	TRBV29-1	NA	medium-sized	13	CSIGQGNNEKLFF	TGCAGCATTGGTCAGGGGAATAATGAAAAACTGTTTTTT
TRBJ2-1	TRBV20-1	TRBD2	NA	12	CSVSGSIDEQFF	TGCAGTGTTAGCGGGAGTATCGATGAGCAGTTCTTC
TRBJ2-7	TRBV7-8	NA	NA	12	CASSPSPYEQYF	TGTGCCAGCAGCCCCAGCCCCTACGAGCAGTACTTC
TRBJ1-2	TRBV30	NA	NA	15	CAWSVLEPGDYGYTF	TGTGCCTGGAGTGTACTTGAGCCCGGGGACTATGGCTACACCTTC
TRBJ2-3	TRBV7-9	TRBD1	NA	17	CASSCPEQGAPTDTQYF	TGTGCCAGCAGCTGCCCAGAACAGGGGGCACCCACAGATACGCAGTATTTT
TRBJ2-3	TRBV6-2/TRBV6-3	NA	NA	16	CASSPPRRGSTDTQYF	TGTGCCAGCAGTCCGCCACGGCGAGGGAGTACAGATACGCAGTATTTT
TRBJ1-2	TRBV29-1	NA	NA	12	CSVGGGSYDYTF	TGCAGCGTTGGGGGGGGAAGCTATGACTACACCTTC
TRBJ1-5	TRBV19	NA	once	13	CASSIGDYQPQHF	TGTGCCAGTAGTATCGGCGATTATCAGCCCCAGCATTTT
TRBJ2-2	TRBV5-1	NA	NA	16	CASSFGQGQPTGELFF	TGCGCCAGCAGCTTCGGGCAGGGACAACCCACCGGGGAGCTGTTTTTT
TRBJ2-2	TRBV28	NA	many	16	CASRDKRRHNTGELFF	TGTGCCAGCAGGGATAAACGAAGACATAACACCGGGGAGCTGTTTTTT
TRBJ1-1	TRBV6-5	NA	many	11	CASSGSFEAFF	TGTGCCAGCAGTGGCTCATTTGAAGCTTTCTTT
TRBJ1-2	TRBV28	NA	NA	12	CASMGLSYGYTF	TGTGCCAGCATGGGGCTTAGCTATGGCTACACCTTC
TRBJ2-7	TRBV11-2	NA	NA	14	CASSPLTVRNEKYF	TGTGCGAGCAGCCCCCTCACAGTCAGAAACGAGAAGTACTTC
TRBJ2-1	TRBV5-4	TRBD1	NA	14	CASSFDRASDEQFF	TGTGCCAGTAGCTTCGACAGGGCCTCGGATGAGCAGTTCTTC
TRBJ2-3	TRBV6-5	NA	many	15	CTSSWTRDLADTQYF	TGTACCAGCAGTTGGACACGGGACTTGGCAGATACGCAGTATTTT
TRBJ2-7	TRBV20-1	TRBD2	few	14	CSAPRGGPRDEQYF	TGCAGTGCTCCTCGGGGGGGGCCCAGAGACGAGCAGTACTTC
TRBJ2-3	TRBV12-3/TRBV12-4	NA	NA	12	CANRDIADTQYF	TGTGCCAACAGGGACATAGCAGATACGCAGTATTTT
TRBJ2-7	TRBV24-1	NA	NA	16	CATSDRSEERDYEQYF	TGTGCCACCAGTGATCGGTCTGAGGAAAGGGACTACGAGCAGTACTTC
TRBJ1-5	TRBV6-1	NA	many	15	CASLSQGLNNQPQHF	TGTGCCAGCCTATCACAGGGACTGAACAATCAGCCCCAGCATTTT
TRBJ2-3	TRBV6-5	TRBD2	NA	16	CAGSRGVDRFTGTQYF	TGTGCCGGCAGCCGGGGGGTGGACCGTTTCACAGGTACGCAGTATTTT
TRBJ1-2	TRBV6-6	NA	many	17	CASNQGLGTGGSYGYTF	TGTGCCAGCAACCAAGGCTTGGGTACAGGCGGAAGCTATGGCTACACCTTC
TRBJ2-2	TRBV4-1	TRBD2	NA	16	CANSPQREAYTGELFF	TGTGCCAACAGCCCCCAGCGGGAGGCCTACACCGGGGAGCTGTTTTTT
TRBJ2-5	TRBV11-2	NA	NA	16	CASSLGCDSPQESQYF	TGTGCCAGCAGCTTAGGATGTGATAGCCCTCAAGAGTCCCAGTACTTC
TRBJ2-2	TRBV11-2	NA	many	13	CASGTTNTGELFF	TGTGCCAGCGGGACCACTAACACCGGGGAGCTGTTTTTT
TRBJ2-1	TRBV5-6	NA	few	12	CANSTIARAQFF	TGTGCCAACAGCACTATCGCCCGCGCTCAGTTCTTC
TRBJ2-1	TRBV11-1	TRBD1	NA	14	CASRPRTGVNEQFF	TGTGCCAGCAGACCTCGGACAGGGGTCAATGAGCAGTTCTTC
TRBJ2-7	TRBV11-2	NA	NA	14	CVSTLEVRSHEQYF	TGTGTCAGCACCTTAGAGGTTCGAAGCCACGAGCAGTACTTC
TRBJ2-3	TRBV20-1	TRBD2	NA	16	CSVSTASGAHTDTQYF	TGCAGTGTTAGTACAGCTAGCGGGGCTCACACAGATACGCAGTATTTT
TRBJ2-3	TRBV20-1	TRBD2	NA	14	CSAPRGLAADTQYF	TGCAGTGCTCCCCGGGGACTAGCGGCAGATACGCAGTATTTT
TRBJ2-2	TRBV11-2	TRBD1	NA	16	CASSLQGTLFPRELFF	TGTGCCAGCAGCCTACAGGGGACGTTGTTCCCAAGGGAGCTGTTTTTT
TRBJ1-1	TRBV7-9	NA	few	14	CASSPTADSTEAFF	TGTGCCAGCAGTCCCACTGCGGACAGCACTGAAGCTTTCTTT
TRBJ2-7	TRBV30	TRBD2	many	18	CAWSTRGTGTSGIYEQYF	TGTGCCTGGAGTACCCGGGGCACCGGGACTAGCGGGATCTACGAGCAGTACTTC
TRBJ2-7	TRBV10-2	NA	NA	11	CANTGSYEQYF	TGCGCCAACACTGGCTCCTACGAGCAGTACTTC
TRBJ1-2	TRBV28	TRBD1	NA	13	CASSPGTGKGYTF	TGTGCCAGCAGTCCAGGGACAGGGAAAGGCTACACCTTC